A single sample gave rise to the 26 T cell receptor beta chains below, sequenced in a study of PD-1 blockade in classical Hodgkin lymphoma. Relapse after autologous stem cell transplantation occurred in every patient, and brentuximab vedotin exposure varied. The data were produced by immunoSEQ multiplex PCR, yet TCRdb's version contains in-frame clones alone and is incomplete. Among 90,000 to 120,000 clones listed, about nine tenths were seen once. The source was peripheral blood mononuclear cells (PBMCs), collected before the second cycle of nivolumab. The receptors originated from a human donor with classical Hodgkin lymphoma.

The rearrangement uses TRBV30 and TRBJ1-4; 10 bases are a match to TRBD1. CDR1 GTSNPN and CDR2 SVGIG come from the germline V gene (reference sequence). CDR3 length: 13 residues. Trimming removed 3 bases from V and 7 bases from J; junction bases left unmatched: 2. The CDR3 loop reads CAWSRDRGEKLFF. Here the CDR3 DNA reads TGTGCCTGGAGCCGGGACAGGGGTGAAAAACTGTTTTTT. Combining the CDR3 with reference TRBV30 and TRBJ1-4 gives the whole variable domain SQTIHQWPATLVQPVGSPLSLECTVEGTSNPNLYWYRQAAGRGLQLLFYSVGIGQISSEVPQNLSASRPQDRQFILSSKKLLLSDSGFYLCAWSRDRGEKLFFGSGTQLSVL.

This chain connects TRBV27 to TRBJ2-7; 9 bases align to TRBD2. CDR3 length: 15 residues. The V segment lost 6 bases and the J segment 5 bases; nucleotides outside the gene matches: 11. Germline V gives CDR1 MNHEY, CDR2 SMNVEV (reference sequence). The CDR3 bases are TGTGCCAGCAGGCCCGGGACTAGCAGTTTCCACGAGCAGTACTTC. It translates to CASRPGTSSFHEQYF.

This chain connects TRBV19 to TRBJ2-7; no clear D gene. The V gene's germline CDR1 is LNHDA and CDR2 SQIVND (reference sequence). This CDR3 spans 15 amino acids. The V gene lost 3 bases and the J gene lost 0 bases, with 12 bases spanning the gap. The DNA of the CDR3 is TGTGCCAGTAGTATTTTAGGCAGAAGCTCCTACGAGCAGTACTTC. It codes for CASSILGRSSYEQYF.

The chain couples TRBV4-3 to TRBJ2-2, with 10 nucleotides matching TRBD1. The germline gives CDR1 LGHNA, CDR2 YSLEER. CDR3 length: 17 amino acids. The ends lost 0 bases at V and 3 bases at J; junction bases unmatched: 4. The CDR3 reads CASSQEGDRGHTGELFF. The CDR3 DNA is TGCGCCAGCAGCCAAGAGGGGGACAGGGGTCACACCGGGGAGCTGTTTTTT.

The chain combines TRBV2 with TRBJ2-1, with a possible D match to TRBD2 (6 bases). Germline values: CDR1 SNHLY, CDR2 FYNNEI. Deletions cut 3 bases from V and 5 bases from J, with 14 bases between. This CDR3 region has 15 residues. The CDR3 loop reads CASSESGVRDNEQFF. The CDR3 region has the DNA TGTGCCAGCAGTGAGTCGGGAGTACGCGACAATGAGCAGTTCTTC.

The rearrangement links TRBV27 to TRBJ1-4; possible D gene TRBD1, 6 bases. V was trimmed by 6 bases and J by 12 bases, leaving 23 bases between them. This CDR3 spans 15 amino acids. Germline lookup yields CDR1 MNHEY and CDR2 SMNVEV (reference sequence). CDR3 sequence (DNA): TGTGCCAGCAGCTACCGGACAGCTACCAGTCGGGAACTGTTTTTT. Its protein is CASSYRTATSRELFF.

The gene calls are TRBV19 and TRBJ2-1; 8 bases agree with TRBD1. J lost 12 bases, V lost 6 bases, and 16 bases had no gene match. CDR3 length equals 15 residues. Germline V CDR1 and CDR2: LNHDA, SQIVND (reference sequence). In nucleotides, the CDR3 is TGTGCCAGTAGCTGGGAGCAGGGGGCCCATCACACGCAGTTCTTC. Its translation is CASSWEQGAHHTQFF. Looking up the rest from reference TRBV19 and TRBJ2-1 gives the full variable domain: DGGITQSPKYLFRKEGQNVTLSCEQNLNHDAMYWYRQDPGQGLRLIYYSQIVNDFQKGDIAEGYSVSREKKESFPLTVTSAQKNPTAFYLCASSWEQGAHHTQFFGPGTRLTVL.

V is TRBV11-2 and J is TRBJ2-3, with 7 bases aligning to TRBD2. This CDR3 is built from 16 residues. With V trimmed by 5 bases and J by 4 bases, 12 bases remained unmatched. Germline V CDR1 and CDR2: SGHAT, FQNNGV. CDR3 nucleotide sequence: TGTGCCAGCAGCCTCCAAGCGGGATCCCAGGCAGATACGCAGTATTTT. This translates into CASSLQAGSQADTQYF.

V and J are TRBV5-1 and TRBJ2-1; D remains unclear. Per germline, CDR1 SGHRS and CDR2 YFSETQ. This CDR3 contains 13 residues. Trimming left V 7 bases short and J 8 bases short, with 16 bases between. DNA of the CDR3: TGCGCCAGCCGTCAATCAGTAGTTGATGAGCAGTTCTTC. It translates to CASRQSVVDEQFF.

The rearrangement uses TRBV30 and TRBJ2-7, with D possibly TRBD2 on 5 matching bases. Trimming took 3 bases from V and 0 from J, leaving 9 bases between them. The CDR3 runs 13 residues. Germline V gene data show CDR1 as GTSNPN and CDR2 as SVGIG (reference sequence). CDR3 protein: CAWSRLHSYEQYF. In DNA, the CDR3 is TGTGCCTGGAGCAGACTACACTCCTACGAGCAGTACTTC.

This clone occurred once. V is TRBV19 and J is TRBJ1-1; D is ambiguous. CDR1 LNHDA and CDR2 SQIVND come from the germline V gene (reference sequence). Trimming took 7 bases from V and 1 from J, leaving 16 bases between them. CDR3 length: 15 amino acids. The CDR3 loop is CASTSTRGWNTEAFF. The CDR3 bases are TGTGCCAGTACCTCAACGCGGGGATGGAACACTGAAGCTTTCTTT.

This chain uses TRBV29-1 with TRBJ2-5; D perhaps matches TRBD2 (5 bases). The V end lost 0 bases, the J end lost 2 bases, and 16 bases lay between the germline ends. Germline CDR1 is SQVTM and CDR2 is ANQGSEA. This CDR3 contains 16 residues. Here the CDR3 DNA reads TGCAGCGTTGAAGAATTCAGACTAAGTGGGCAAGAGACCCAGTACTTC. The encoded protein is CSVEEFRLSGQETQYF.

The CDR3 sequence is CASSQATGTGGYEQYF. The CDR3 bases are TGTGCCAGCAGCCAAGCAACCGGGACAGGGGGCTACGAGCAGTACTTC. The chain recombines TRBV4-2 with TRBJ2-7; the match to TRBD1 covers 11 bases. V trimming: 1 base; J trimming: 3 bases; junction bases outside the gene matches: 5. Germline-derived CDR1 and CDR2 are LGHNA and YNFKEQ. This CDR3 is 16 amino acids long.

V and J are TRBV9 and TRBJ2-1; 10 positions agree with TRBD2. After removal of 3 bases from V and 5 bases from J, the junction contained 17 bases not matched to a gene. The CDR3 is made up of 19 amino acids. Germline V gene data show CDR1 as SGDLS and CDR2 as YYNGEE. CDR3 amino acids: CASSAPTSGVWREDNEQFF. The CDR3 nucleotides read TGTGCCAGCAGCGCCCCCACTAGCGGGGTGTGGCGGGAAGACAATGAGCAGTTCTTC.

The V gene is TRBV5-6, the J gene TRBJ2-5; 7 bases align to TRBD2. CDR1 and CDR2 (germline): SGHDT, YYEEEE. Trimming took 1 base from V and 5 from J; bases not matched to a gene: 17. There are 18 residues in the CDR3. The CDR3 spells CASSLSRASGYGGETQYF. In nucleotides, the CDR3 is TGTGCCAGCAGCTTGTCTAGGGCTAGCGGATATGGGGGGGAGACCCAGTACTTC.

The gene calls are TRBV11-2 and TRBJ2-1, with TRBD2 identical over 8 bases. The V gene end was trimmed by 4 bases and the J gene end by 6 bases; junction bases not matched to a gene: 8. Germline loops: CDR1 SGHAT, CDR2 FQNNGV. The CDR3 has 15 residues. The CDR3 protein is CASSWGLAGPNEQFF. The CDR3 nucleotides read TGTGCCAGCAGCTGGGGGCTAGCGGGTCCCAATGAGCAGTTCTTC.

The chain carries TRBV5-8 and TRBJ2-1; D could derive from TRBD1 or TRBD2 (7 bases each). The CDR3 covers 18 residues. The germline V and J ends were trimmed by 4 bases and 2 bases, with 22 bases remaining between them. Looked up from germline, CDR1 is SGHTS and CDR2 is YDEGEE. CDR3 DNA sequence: TGTGCCAGCAGCGGGAACAGGGGCTGGGCGGGGGCCTACAATGAGCAGTTCTTC. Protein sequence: CASSGNRGWAGAYNEQFF.

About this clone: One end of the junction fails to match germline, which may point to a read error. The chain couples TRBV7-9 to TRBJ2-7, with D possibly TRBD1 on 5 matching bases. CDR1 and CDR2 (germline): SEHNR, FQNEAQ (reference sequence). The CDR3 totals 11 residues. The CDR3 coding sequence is TGTGCCAGCAGCTTATTGCAGGGCGTGCACTTC. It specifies CASSLLQGVHF.

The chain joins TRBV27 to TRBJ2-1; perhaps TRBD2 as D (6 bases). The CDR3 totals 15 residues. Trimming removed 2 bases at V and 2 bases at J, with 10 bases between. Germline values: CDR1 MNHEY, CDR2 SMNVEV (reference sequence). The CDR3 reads CASSLVGGTYNEQFF. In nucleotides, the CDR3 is TGTGCCAGCAGTTTAGTGGGAGGTACCTACAATGAGCAGTTCTTC.

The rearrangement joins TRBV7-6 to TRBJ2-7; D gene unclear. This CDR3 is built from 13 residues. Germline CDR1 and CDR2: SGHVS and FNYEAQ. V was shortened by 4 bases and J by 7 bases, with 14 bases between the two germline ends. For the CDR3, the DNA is TGTGCCAGCAGCTCAACCCCTTCTAGTGAGCAGTACTTC. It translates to CASSSTPSSEQYF.

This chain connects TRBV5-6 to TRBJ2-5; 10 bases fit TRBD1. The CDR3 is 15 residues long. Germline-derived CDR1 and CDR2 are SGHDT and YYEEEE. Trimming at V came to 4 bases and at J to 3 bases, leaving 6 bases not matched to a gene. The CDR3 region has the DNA TGTGCCAGCAGCCAGTTTGGGACAGGGGAAGAGACCCAGTACTTC. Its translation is CASSQFGTGEETQYF.

The CDR3 DNA is TGTGCCAGCAGCACTACTGGGGCCGGGGAGCTGTTTTTT. Translating gives CASSTTGAGELFF. The gene calls are TRBV6-5 and TRBJ2-2; no clear D. Per the germline V gene, CDR1 is MNHEY and CDR2 is SVGAGI. V lost 6 bases to trimming and J lost 6 bases, with 11 bases between them. CDR3 length: 13 residues.

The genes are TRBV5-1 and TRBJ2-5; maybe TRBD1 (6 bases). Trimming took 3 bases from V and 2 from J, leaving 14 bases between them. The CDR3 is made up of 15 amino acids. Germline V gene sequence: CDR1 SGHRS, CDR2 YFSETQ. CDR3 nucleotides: TGCGCCAGCAGCTATGGAACGACAGGTCAAGAGACCCAGTACTTC. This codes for CASSYGTTGQETQYF.

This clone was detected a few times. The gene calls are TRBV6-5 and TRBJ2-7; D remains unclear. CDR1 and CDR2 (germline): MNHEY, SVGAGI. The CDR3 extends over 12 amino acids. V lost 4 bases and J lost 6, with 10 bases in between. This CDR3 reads CASSLLWGEQYF. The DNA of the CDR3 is TGTGCCAGCAGTTTATTATGGGGCGAGCAGTACTTC.

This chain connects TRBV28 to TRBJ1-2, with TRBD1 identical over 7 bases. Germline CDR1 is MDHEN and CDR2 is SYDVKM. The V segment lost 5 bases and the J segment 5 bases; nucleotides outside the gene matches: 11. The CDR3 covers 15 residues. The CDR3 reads CASSNPGGEGYGYTF. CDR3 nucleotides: TGTGCCAGCAGTAACCCAGGGGGAGAAGGTTATGGCTACACCTTC.

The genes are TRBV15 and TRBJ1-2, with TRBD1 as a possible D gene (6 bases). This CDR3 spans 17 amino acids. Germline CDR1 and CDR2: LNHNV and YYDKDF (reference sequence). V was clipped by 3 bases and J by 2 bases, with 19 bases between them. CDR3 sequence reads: CATSRGGAGTQNYGYTF. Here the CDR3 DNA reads TGTGCCACCAGCAGGGGGGGGGCCGGGACACAGAACTATGGCTACACCTTC.